Below are 27 T cell receptor beta chains sequenced from a single sample in a study of control samples from healthy donors and cancer patients. Assay: immunoSEQ multiplex PCR; the TCRdb copy retains only in-frame clones and omits some. The profile shows 25,000 or so clones, around 85% of them singletons. Specimen: PBMCs. Receptors originate from a woman aged 60 to 75 with head and neck cancer.

This clone came up a few times. The chain links TRBV6-2 or TRBV6-3 to TRBJ2-1, with 16 bases fitting TRBD2. CDR1 is MNHEY, CDR2 SVGEGT, per germline. The CDR3 runs to 20 residues. Trimming took 3 bases from V and 8 from J; bases not matched to a gene: 16. CDR3 residues: CASSYTEGLAGGPRSHEQFF. CDR3 bases: TGTGCCAGCAGTTATACCGAGGGACTAGCGGGAGGGCCGAGGTCCCATGAGCAGTTCTTC.

The genes are TRBV4-1 and TRBJ2-3, with D perhaps TRBD2 (7 bases). Germline lookup yields CDR1 MGHRA and CDR2 YSYEKL. The ends were cut back, 0 bases at V and 1 base at J, with 11 bases in the middle. The CDR3 covers 16 residues. CDR3: CASSQDWEGGTDTQYF. DNA of the CDR3: TGCGCCAGCAGCCAAGATTGGGAGGGGGGCACAGATACGCAGTATTTT.

The chain carries TRBV5-4 and TRBJ2-3; TRBD1 matches at 7 bases. The J segment lost 4 bases and the V segment lost 4 bases, leaving 12 bases of the junction unmatched. CDR1 and CDR2 (germline): SGHNT, YYREEE (reference sequence). This CDR3 region has 16 residues. CDR3 loop: CASSKVSTGKADTQYF. CDR3 DNA: TGTGCCAGCAGCAAAGTCTCGACAGGGAAAGCAGATACGCAGTATTTT.

The chain is built from TRBV6-1 and TRBJ2-5; 9 positions match TRBD1. V trimming: 2 bases; J trimming: 4 bases; junction bases outside the gene matches: 5. CDR3 length: 15 residues. CDR1 MNHNS and CDR2 SASEGT come from the germline V gene. The CDR3 region has the DNA TGTGCCAGCAGTGAACCGGGACAGGGTGGAGAGACCCAGTACTTC. This codes for CASSEPGQGGETQYF.

The CDR3 here is CASSLWDSYGYTF. The CDR3 coding sequence is TGTGCCAGCAGCTTGTGGGACAGCTATGGCTACACCTTC. The chain joins TRBV5-6 to TRBJ1-2; 7 bases match TRBD1. The CDR3 contains 13 residues. The ends lost 1 base at V and 4 bases at J; junction bases unmatched: 1. Germline CDR1 is SGHDT and CDR2 is YYEEEE.

The J gene is TRBJ1-2, the V gene TRBV6-4, with D perhaps matching TRBD1 (6 bases). Between the trimmed V and J ends, which lost 3 bases and 4 bases, there was a span of 9 bases. Looked up from germline, CDR1 is MRHNA and CDR2 is SNTAGT. CDR3 length: 13 amino acids. The CDR3 nucleotides are TGTGCCAGCAGTGAGCAAGGGGGCTATGGCTACACCTTC. It encodes CASSEQGGYGYTF.

The chain couples TRBV12-3 or TRBV12-4 to TRBJ2-5; D is unresolved. V was shortened by 4 bases and J by 5 bases, with 5 bases between the two germline ends. The CDR3 sequence is 11 residues long. This chain's CDR3 is CASSSRETQYF. The CDR3 bases are TGTGCCAGCAGTTCGCGGGAGACCCAGTACTTC.

Remarks on this clone: The germline gene is not matched at one end of the junction; a read error may be the cause. The rearrangement uses TRBV6-5 and TRBJ1-1; 9 positions match TRBD1. Germline V gene lookup returns CDR1 MNHEY and CDR2 SVGAGI. This CDR3 region has 16 residues. Here the CDR3 reads CASSYPGQGMKTEAFF. DNA for the CDR3: TGTGCCAGCAGTTACCCGGGACAGGGAATGAAAACTGAAGCTTTCTTT.

This sequence joins TRBV19 and TRBJ1-3; 7 positions match TRBD1. Trimming cost V 4 bases and J 4 bases; bases outside gene matches: 13. Germline CDR1 is LNHDA and CDR2 is SQIVND (reference sequence). The CDR3 is 17 amino acids. CDR3 nucleotide sequence: TGTGCCAGTAGTAGCGGGACAGCCTGGGGATTGGGAAACACCATATATTTT. Protein: CASSSGTAWGLGNTIYF.

This clone was seen a handful of times. The chain carries TRBV4-1 and TRBJ1-2; TRBD1 agrees at 11 bases. This CDR3 has 14 residues. The V gene end was trimmed by 3 bases and the J gene end by 6 bases; junction bases not matched to a gene: 3. The germline V gene has CDR1 MGHRA and CDR2 YSYEKL. The CDR3 nucleotides are TGCGCCAGCAGCCAGGACAGGGGGCGGAATGGCTACACCTTC. Protein: CASSQDRGRNGYTF.

J is TRBJ2-1 and V is TRBV7-9; 8 positions agree with TRBD1. The germline CDR1 and CDR2 sequences are SEHNR and FQNEAQ (reference sequence). The CDR3 spans 15 residues. V shed 4 bases, J shed 6 bases, and the junction held 8 bases outside the gene matches. The CDR3 DNA reads TGTGCCAGCAGCTCAGAGGCACAGGGGGTCAATGAGCAGTTCTTC. Translation gives CASSSEAQGVNEQFF.

The rearrangement links TRBV7-2 to TRBJ2-2, with a weak D call TRBD1 (5 bases). The ends were cut back, 3 bases at V and 0 bases at J, with 8 bases in the middle. The CDR3 totals 15 residues. The germline gives CDR1 SGHTA, CDR2 FQGNSA. The DNA for the CDR3 is TGTGCCAGCAGCTTCAGGGCCGCGAACACCGGGGAGCTGTTTTTT. This gives the protein CASSFRAANTGELFF.

The chain carries TRBV19 and TRBJ2-3; weak D call: TRBD1 (5 bases). Germline V gene sequence: CDR1 LNHDA, CDR2 SQIVND (reference sequence). V lost 4 bases and J lost 2, with 7 bases in between. The CDR3 length is 13 residues. DNA for the CDR3: TGTGCCAGTAGTACAGGGATCACAGATACGCAGTATTTT. Encoded protein: CASSTGITDTQYF.

The rearrangement links TRBV5-4 to TRBJ2-7, with 9 bases aligning to TRBD2. Trimming took 3 bases from V and 4 from J; bases not matched to a gene: 17. The V gene's germline CDR1 is SGHNT and CDR2 YYREEE (reference sequence). This CDR3 is 18 amino acids long. CDR3 amino acids: CASSSTGGLAGRQYEQYF. CDR3 nucleotide sequence: TGTGCCAGCAGCTCTACGGGGGGGCTAGCGGGGCGACAGTACGAGCAGTACTTC.

The sample holds one count of this clone. The rearrangement joins TRBV6-1 to TRBJ1-1; perhaps TRBD1 as D (5 bases). The CDR3 has 14 amino acids. Germline V gene lookup returns CDR1 MNHNS and CDR2 SASEGT. The germline V and J ends were trimmed by 1 base and 4 bases, with 10 bases remaining between them. The CDR3 loop is CASSEVGRGTEAFF. In DNA, the CDR3 is TGTGCCAGCAGTGAAGTGGGGAGGGGCACTGAAGCTTTCTTT.

This rearrangement joins TRBV11-2 to TRBJ2-3; D call uncertain. The CDR3 covers 16 residues. Looked up from germline, CDR1 is SGHAT and CDR2 is FQNNGV. Trimming took 0 bases from V and 3 from J, leaving 13 bases between them. The CDR3 bases are TGTGCCAGCAGCTTAGAGACTGGAGTGGGGACAGATACGCAGTATTTT. This translates into CASSLETGVGTDTQYF.

This clone counts as medium-sized. This chain links TRBV19 with TRBJ1-5; tentative D call: TRBD1 (6 bases). V shed 4 bases and J shed 4 bases, with 11 bases lying between them. The CDR3 has 14 amino acids. CDR1 is LNHDA and CDR2 is SQIVND in the germline V gene (reference sequence). The CDR3 DNA is TGTGCCAGTAGTACCGCCAGGGGTAATCAGCCCCAGCATTTT. This translates into CASSTARGNQPQHF.

The CDR3: CASSQGLRTDGYTF. In DNA, the CDR3 is TGCGCCAGCAGCCAAGGGTTAAGGACAGATGGCTACACCTTC. The J gene is TRBJ1-2, the V gene TRBV4-1, with a possible D match to TRBD1 (6 bases). Trimming took off 1 base at V and 6 bases at J, with 12 bases between the two ends. CDR1 and CDR2 (germline): MGHRA, YSYEKL. The CDR3 is 14 amino acids.

The gene calls are TRBV5-6 and TRBJ1-2; D is unresolved. V was trimmed by 5 bases and J by 0 bases, leaving 8 bases between them. This CDR3 has 13 amino acids. CDR1 and CDR2 from the germline V gene are SGHDT and YYEEEE. DNA of the CDR3: TGTGCCAGCAGTACAGACACTAACTATGGCTACACCTTC. This gives the protein CASSTDTNYGYTF.

Only a few counts were recorded for this clone. The rearrangement links TRBV4-3 to TRBJ2-2; D gene uncertain. CDR3 length: 16 residues. The germline V and J ends were trimmed by 0 bases and 5 bases, with 13 bases remaining between them. Per germline, CDR1 LGHNA and CDR2 YSLEER. CDR3 nucleotides: TGCGCCAGCAGCCAAGATGGTCGATTTAGGACCGGGGAGCTGTTTTTT. It yields the protein CASSQDGRFRTGELFF.

The J gene is TRBJ2-7, the V gene TRBV5-1; D might be TRBD1 or TRBD2, each matching 5 bases. V dropped 0 bases and J dropped 0 bases, with 7 bases sitting between them. Germline CDR1 is SGHRS and CDR2 is YFSETQ. This CDR3 spans 14 amino acids. CDR3 DNA: TGCGCCAGCAGCTTGGTTGGGGGCTCCTACGAGCAGTACTTC. Translating it yields CASSLVGGSYEQYF.

This rearrangement joins TRBV19 to TRBJ1-5; TRBD1 might be the D (5 bases). CDR3 size: 15 residues. Germline V CDR1 and CDR2: LNHDA, SQIVND (reference sequence). The V end was cut by 3 bases, the J end by 1 base, with 10 bases between. CDR3: CASSIMAGSNQPQHF. CDR3 sequence (DNA): TGTGCCAGTAGTATCATGGCAGGGAGCAATCAGCCCCAGCATTTT.

In DNA form, the CDR3 reads TGTGCCAGCAGTGAAGTCTATACCCGCACAGATACGCAGTATTTT. This gives the protein CASSEVYTRTDTQYF. V gene TRBV6-1 combines with J gene TRBJ2-3; D call uncertain. The CDR3 has 15 residues. Trimming removed 1 base at V and 1 base at J, with 9 bases between. Germline assignment: CDR1 MNHNS and CDR2 SASEGT.

V usage is TRBV4-3 and J usage is TRBJ1-6; D unresolved. There are 16 residues in the CDR3. The V gene's germline CDR1 is LGHNA and CDR2 YSLEER. The V and J ends lost 1 base and 0 bases respectively, with 7 bases between them. The chain's CDR3 is CASSQGSSSYNSPLHF. The CDR3 DNA is TGCGCCAGCAGCCAAGGCTCGAGCTCCTATAATTCACCCCTCCACTTT.

The rearrangement links TRBV12-3 or TRBV12-4 to TRBJ2-3; the D gene is possibly TRBD1 (6 bases). The CDR3 is 13 amino acids. The germline V and J ends were trimmed by 6 bases and 6 bases, with 13 bases remaining between them. The CDR3 region has the DNA TGTGCCAGCAGGGACAGTGAACCCGATACGCAGTATTTT. It codes for CASRDSEPDTQYF.

Written as DNA, the CDR3 is TGCGCCAGCAGCCCGGACAGGTTTCAGCCCCAGCATTTT. Encoded protein: CASSPDRFQPQHF. The gene calls are TRBV5-1 and TRBJ1-5, with 7 bases fitting TRBD1. Trimming cost V 4 bases and J 6 bases; bases outside gene matches: 4. CDR1 and CDR2 from the germline V gene are SGHRS and YFSETQ. The CDR3 runs 13 residues.

This chain uses TRBV3-1 (or the pseudogene TRBV3-2) with TRBJ2-7, with D perhaps TRBD1 or TRBD2 (5 bases each). The CDR3 runs to 13 residues. V dropped 0 bases and J dropped 6 bases, with 9 bases sitting between them. From germline, CDR1 is LGHDT and CDR2 YNNKEL (reference sequence). This CDR3 reads CASSQERGTEQYF. The CDR3, as DNA: TGTGCCAGCAGCCAAGAAAGAGGGACCGAGCAGTACTTC.